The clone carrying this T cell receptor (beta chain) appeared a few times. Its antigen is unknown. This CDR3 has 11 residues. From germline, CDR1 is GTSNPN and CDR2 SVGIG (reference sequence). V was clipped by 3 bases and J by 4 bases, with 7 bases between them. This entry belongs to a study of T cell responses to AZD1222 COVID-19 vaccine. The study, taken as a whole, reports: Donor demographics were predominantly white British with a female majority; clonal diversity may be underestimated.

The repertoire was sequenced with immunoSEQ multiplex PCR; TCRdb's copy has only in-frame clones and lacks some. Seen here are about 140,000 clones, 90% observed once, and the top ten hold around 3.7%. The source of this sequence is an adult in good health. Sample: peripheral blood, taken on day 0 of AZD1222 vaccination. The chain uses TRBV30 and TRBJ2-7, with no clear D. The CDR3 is CAWSDGYEQYF. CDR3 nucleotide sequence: TGTGCCTGGAGCGACGGGTACGAGCAGTACTTC.